The TCR beta chain described here comes from a study of blood T cells in healthy people across ages. General observations from the study: There was no known CMV status for donors, so expanded clonotype changes were possibly confounded.

On this clonotype: The antigen is not known.

Germline V gene data show CDR1 as SGHTA and CDR2 as FQGNSA. Trimming left V 0 bases short and J 2 bases short, with 11 bases between. The CDR3 totals 15 residues. A second about 7 to 11 cycle PCR used barcoded and J-beta primers. Tags on each cDNA molecule came from a template-switch adaptor with 12 random nucleotides. Each single sample gave us at least 2.5 million CDR3-containing paired-end reads. TCRdb re-derived calls from the 5' RACE reads in MiXCR, one entry per CDR3 protein. The sample includes some 1.4 million distinct CDR3 sequences, 35% to 45% of them seen just once. The V and J genes are TRBV7-2 and TRBJ2-7; D is perhaps TRBD2 (5 bases). This clonotype was obtained from a woman aged 18-35 years in good health. What was sequenced was blood. The CDR3 coding sequence is TGTGCCAGCAGCTTAGCTGCGGGCAGTGCCTACGAGCAGTACTTC. This translates into CASSLAAGSAYEQYF.